The sequence of this TCR beta chain was determined in a study of cytomegalovirus exposure and HLA in healthy donors. Study-level findings and limits: When a later analysis compared HLA-associated TCR beta chains with equally common others, the HLA-associated chains turned out to be more clonally expanded and to have lower generation probabilities. Immune exposure data for these donors was limited to CMV serostatus. The later analysis indicated that the majority of CMV-associated TCR beta chains appeared HLA-restricted.

Germline-derived CDR1 and CDR2 are SGHAT and FQNNGV. Losses at the gene ends were 3 bases for V and 0 bases for J; bases not matched to a gene: 14. The CDR3 contains 19 residues. About this clone itself: What it binds is unknown.

The PCR employed 60 Vbeta primers together with 13 Jbeta primers. Libraries were prepared by immunoSEQ multiplex PCR; TCRdb keeps only in-frame clonotypes and omits some of them. The data contain approximately 130,000 clones, around 85% of them singletons. The gene calls are TRBV11-2 and TRBJ2-1; TRBD2 matches at 7 bases. This clonotype was obtained from a woman in her 30s in good health and CMV-seropositive. Sequencing input: PBMCs. The CDR3 here is CASSFYTARSGGSYNEQFF. CDR3 in DNA: TGTGCCAGCAGCTTTTACACGGCCCGATCGGGGGGCTCCTACAATGAGCAGTTCTTC.